The clone carrying this TCR beta chain was seen a handful of times. The record originates from a study of beta chain features in type 1 diabetes. About 100 mL of blood, on average, came from one heparinised draw per donor. V was trimmed by 5 bases and J by 14 bases, leaving 10 bases between them. The CDR3 sequence is 11 residues long. Germline values: CDR1 MNHEY, CDR2 SVGAGI. Sequencing targeted expressed TCRB transcripts, as all isolated RNA had been reverse transcribed. Measured with immunoSEQ multiplex PCR; TCRdb has only the in-frame clones, and not every one. The top ten hold approximately 0.99% of the sample, which has about 290,000 clones, about 8.5% seen once.

The origin of this receptor is a woman aged 18-29 years in good health. The gene calls are TRBV6-5 and TRBJ1-6; D perhaps matches TRBD1 (6 bases). Sample: central memory CD4+ T cells from blood. The CDR3 sequence is CASSNRVTLHF. The CDR3 DNA is TGTGCCAGCAGTAACAGGGTAACCCTCCACTTT.